The T cell receptor (beta chain) described here comes from a study of beta chain features in type 1 diabetes. Study-wide findings and caveats: Any role of HLA type in TCRB rearrangement remained unresolved here. The similarity of naive, central memory and Treg TCRB repertoires appeared greater among patients than among healthy donors. Reduced insertions and increased deletions marked VDJ junctions in type 1 diabetes patients.

Sorting of CD4+ naive, central memory, regulatory and stem cell-like memory cells was performed via CD45RO/CCR7/CD25/CD127/CD95/CD27. As concerns this clone: Its cognate antigen is unknown.

Looked up from germline, CDR1 is SEHNR and CDR2 is FQNEAQ (reference sequence). The CDR3 sequence is 15 residues long. Deletions cut 2 bases from V and 1 base from J, with 11 bases between. The sequenced template was cDNA made from the entire isolated RNA. Clones were read by immunoSEQ multiplex PCR, and TCRdb kept only the in-frame ones, dropping some. The table shows 810,000 or so clones, with 15% to 20% occurring only once. Sequenced input: naive CD4+ T cells from blood. This TCR was recovered from a woman aged 18 to 35 in good health. The rearrangement uses TRBV7-9 and TRBJ1-1, with D uncertain. The CDR3 DNA is TGTGCCAGCAGCTTATTAGGGCGGGCGAACACTGAAGCTTTCTTT. Translating it yields CASSLLGRANTEAFF.